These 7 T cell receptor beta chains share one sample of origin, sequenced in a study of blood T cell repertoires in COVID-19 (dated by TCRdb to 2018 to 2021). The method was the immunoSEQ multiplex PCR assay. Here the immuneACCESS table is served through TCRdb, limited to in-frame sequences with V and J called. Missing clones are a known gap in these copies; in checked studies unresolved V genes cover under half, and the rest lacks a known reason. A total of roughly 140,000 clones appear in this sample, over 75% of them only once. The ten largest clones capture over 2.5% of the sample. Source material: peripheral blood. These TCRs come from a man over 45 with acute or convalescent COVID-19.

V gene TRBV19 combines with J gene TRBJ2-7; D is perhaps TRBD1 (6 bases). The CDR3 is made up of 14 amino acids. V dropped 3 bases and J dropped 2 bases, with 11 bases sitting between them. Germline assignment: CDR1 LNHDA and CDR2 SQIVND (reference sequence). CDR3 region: CASSITGYAYEQYF. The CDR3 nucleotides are TGTGCCAGTAGTATTACAGGGTATGCCTACGAGCAGTACTTC.

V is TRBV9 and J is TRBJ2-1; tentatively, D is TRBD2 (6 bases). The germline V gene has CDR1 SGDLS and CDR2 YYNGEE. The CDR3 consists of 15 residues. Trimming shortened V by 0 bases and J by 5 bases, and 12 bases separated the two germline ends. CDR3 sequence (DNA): TGTGCCAGCAGCGTAGGTGGGACTCAAAACAATGAGCAGTTCTTC. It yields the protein CASSVGGTQNNEQFF.

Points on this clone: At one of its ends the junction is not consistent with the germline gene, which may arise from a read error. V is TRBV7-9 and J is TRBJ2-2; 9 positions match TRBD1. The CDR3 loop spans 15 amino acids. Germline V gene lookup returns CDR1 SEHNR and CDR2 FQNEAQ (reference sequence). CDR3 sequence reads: CASSPGTGNAGELFF. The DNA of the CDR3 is TGTGCCAGCAGCCCCGGGACAGGGAACGCCGGGGAGCTGTTTTTT.

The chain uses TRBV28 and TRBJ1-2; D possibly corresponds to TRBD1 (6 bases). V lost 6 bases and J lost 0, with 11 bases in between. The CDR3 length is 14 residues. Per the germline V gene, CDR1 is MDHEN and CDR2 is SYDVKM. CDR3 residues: CASSTGPPNYGYTF. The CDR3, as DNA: TGTGCCAGCAGCACAGGGCCACCTAACTATGGCTACACCTTC.

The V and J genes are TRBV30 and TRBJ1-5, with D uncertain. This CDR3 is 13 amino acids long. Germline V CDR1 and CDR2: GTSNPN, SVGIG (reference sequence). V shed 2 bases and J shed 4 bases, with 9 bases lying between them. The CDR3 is CAWSWAVNQPQHF. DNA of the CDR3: TGTGCCTGGAGTTGGGCAGTTAATCAGCCCCAGCATTTT. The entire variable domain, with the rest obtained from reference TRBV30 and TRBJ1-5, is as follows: SQTIHQWPATLVQPVGSPLSLECTVEGTSNPNLYWYRQAAGRGLQLLFYSVGIGQISSEVPQNLSASRPQDRQFILSSKKLLLSDSGFYLCAWSWAVNQPQHFGDGTRLSIL.

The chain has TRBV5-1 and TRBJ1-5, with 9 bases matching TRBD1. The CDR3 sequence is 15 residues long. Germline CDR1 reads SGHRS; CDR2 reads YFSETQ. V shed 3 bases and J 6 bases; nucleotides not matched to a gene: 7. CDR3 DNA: TGCGCCAGCAGCTGGGGGACAGGGAGCGGTCAGCCCCAGCATTTT. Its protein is CASSWGTGSGQPQHF. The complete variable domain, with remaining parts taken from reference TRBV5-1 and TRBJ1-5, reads KAGVTQTPRYLIKTRGQQVTLSCSPISGHRSVSWYQQTPGQGLQFLFEYFSETQRNKGNFPGRFSGRQFSNSRSEMNVSTLELGDSALYLCASSWGTGSGQPQHFGDGTRLSIL.

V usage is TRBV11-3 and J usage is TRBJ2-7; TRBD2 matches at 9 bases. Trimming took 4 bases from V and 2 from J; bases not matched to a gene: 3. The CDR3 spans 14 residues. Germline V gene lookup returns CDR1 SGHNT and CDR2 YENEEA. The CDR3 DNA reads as TGTGCCAGCAGCTGGCGGGAGGGCCCCTACGAGCAGTACTTC. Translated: CASSWREGPYEQYF. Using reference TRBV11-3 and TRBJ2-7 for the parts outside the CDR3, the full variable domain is EAGVVQSPRYKIIEKKQPVAFWCNPISGHNTLYWYLQNLGQGPELLIRYENEEAVDDSQLPKDRFSAERLKGVDSTLKIQPAELGDSAVYLCASSWREGPYEQYFGPGTRLTVT.